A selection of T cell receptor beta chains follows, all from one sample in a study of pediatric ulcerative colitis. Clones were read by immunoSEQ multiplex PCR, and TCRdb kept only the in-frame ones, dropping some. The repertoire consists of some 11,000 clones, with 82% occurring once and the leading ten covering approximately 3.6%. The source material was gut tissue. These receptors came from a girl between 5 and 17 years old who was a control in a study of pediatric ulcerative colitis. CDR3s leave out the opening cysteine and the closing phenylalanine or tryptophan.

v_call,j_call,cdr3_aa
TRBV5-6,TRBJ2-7,ASSSLAGAAYEQY
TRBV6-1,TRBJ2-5,ASSEKDRGLQETQY
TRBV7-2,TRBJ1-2,ASSLVSGANRYGYT
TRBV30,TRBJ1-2,AFGQGVSHYGYT
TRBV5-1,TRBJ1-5,ASSFPLTGGRYSNQPQH
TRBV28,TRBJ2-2,ASRQGANGELF
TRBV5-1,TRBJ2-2,ASSVGSGRITGELF
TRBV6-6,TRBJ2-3,ASSPRGVGTDTQY
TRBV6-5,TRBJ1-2,ASSYADTNYGYT
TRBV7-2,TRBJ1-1,ASSLGGGTEAF
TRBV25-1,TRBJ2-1,ASSETSGEHNEQF
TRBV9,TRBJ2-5,ASSVALAGIETQY
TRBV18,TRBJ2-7,ASSPDGPYYEQY
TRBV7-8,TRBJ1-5,ASSTGQSISNQPQH
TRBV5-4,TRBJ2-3,ASSTSAGTRINTQY
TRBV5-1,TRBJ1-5,ASSLDSDQPQH
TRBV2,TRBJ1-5,ASSEEKWQPQH
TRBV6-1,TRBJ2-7,ASRPLWDSSYEQY
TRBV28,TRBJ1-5,ASSYQGSNWPQH
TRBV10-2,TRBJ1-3,ASSEGRGYGNTIY
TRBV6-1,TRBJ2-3,ASKYTDTQY
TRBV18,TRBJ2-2,ASSPQTGGDGGELF
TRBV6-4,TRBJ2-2,ASSDANTGELF
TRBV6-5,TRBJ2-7,ASRGLAGGFDEQY
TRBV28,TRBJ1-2,ASQGSGDGYT
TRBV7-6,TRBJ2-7,ASSLMSGSYEQY
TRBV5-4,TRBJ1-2,ASSWGQAYGYT
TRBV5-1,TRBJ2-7,ASSPMDSVSYEQY
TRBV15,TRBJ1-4,ATSREAVTGWEKLF
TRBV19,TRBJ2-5,ASIDAGQETQY
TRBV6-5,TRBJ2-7,ASSYRGRVVSYEQY
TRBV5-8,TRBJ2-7,ASSRRENEQY
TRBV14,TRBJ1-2,ASSQTQGFYGYT
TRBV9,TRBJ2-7,ASSVATETFYEQY
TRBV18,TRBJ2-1,ASSDSYNEQF
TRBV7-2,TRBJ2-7,ASSLEVHEQY
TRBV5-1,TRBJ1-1,ASSLGGSNTEAF
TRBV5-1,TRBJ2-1,ASSLNSYRGRGNEQF
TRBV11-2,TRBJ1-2,ASSLDIGDLKGYT
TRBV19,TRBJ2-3,ASSIGGRTDTQY
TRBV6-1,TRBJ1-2,ASSGGYGYT
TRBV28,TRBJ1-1,ASSLGIPEAF
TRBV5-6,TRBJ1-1,ASSLFTGGASEAF
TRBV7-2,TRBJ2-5,ASSLSRRTGETQY
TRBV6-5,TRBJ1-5,ASSPGAYRPQH
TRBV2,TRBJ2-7,ASRAGPANEQY
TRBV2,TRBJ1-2,ASTKGGYT
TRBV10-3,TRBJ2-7,AISDILTGTAYEQY
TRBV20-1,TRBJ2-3,SARAGGTQY
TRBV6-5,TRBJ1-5,ASTSGIGGNQPQH
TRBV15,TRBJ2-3,ATSRVRGVTDTQY